A single sample gave rise to the 19 T cell receptor beta chains below, sequenced in a study of blood T cell repertoires in COVID-19. Repertoires were generated with immunoSEQ multiplex PCR, while TCRdb's copy carries only in-frame clones and drops some. The table shows more than 80,000 clones, with 70% to 90% occurring only once. Specimen: peripheral blood. The receptor set was obtained from a man in his forties with acute or convalescent COVID-19.

The chain recombines TRBV10-2 with TRBJ2-3, with TRBD2 matching over 8 bases. With 2 bases clipped from V and 5 bases from J, the junction kept 9 bases outside the gene matches. This CDR3 has 16 amino acids. CDR1 is WSHSY, CDR2 SAAADI, per germline. CDR3 loop: CASSEPSGGYLDTQYF. The CDR3 DNA sequence: TGCGCCAGCAGTGAGCCGAGCGGGGGTTACCTAGATACGCAGTATTTT.

This clone was detected a few times. V and J are TRBV3-1 (or the pseudogene TRBV3-2) and TRBJ1-2; possible D gene TRBD1, 5 bases. This CDR3 is 13 amino acids long. Trimming took 4 bases from V and 4 from J, leaving 10 bases between them. CDR1 is LGHDT, CDR2 YNNKEL, per germline (reference sequence). The CDR3 sequence: CASSPRGGYGYTF. CDR3 sequence (DNA): TGTGCCAGCAGCCCTAGGGGCGGCTATGGCTACACCTTC.

J is TRBJ1-4 and V is TRBV19; D uncertain. This CDR3 region has 13 residues. The V end lost 1 base, the J end lost 4 bases, and 4 bases lay between the germline ends. CDR1 is LNHDA and CDR2 is SQIVND in the germline V gene (reference sequence). The DNA for the CDR3 is TGTGCCAGTAGTATAGGAGTTAATGAAAAACTGTTTTTT. Translating gives CASSIGVNEKLFF.

Many counts were recorded for this clone. J is TRBJ2-1 and V is TRBV7-2; 11 bases align to TRBD1. Trimming cost V 5 bases and J 0 bases; bases outside gene matches: 9. CDR3 size: 18 residues. The germline CDR1 and CDR2 sequences are SGHTA and FQGNSA. The CDR3 DNA reads as TGTGCCAGCAGCAAGGGACAGGGGGACTGGGGCTCCTACAATGAGCAGTTCTTC. Translation: CASSKGQGDWGSYNEQFF.

J is TRBJ1-1 and V is TRBV12-3 or TRBV12-4, with no clear D. V lost 6 bases and J 2 bases, leaving 4 bases between the germline ends. This CDR3 comprises 11 residues. The DNA of the CDR3 is TGTGCCAGCAGACTTAACACTGAAGCTTTCTTT. Translation gives CASRLNTEAFF.

The J gene is TRBJ1-5, the V gene TRBV27; tentatively, D is TRBD1 (6 bases). The CDR3 sequence is 17 residues long. CDR1 is MNHEY, CDR2 SMNVEV, per germline (reference sequence). Trimming left V 3 bases short and J 5 bases short, with 20 bases between. The CDR3 nucleotides are TGTGCCAGCAGTTTCTCAAGCAGGGGCCATCGAGATCAGCCCCAGCATTTT. It yields the protein CASSFSSRGHRDQPQHF.

This clone occurred a few times. The chain links TRBV5-6 to TRBJ2-2; D is undetermined. The CDR3 consists of 16 residues. From germline, CDR1 is SGHDT and CDR2 YYEEEE. V was clipped by 4 bases and J by 1 base, with 14 bases between them. The CDR3 region is CASSERSNKNTGELFF. DNA of the CDR3: TGTGCCAGCAGCGAGAGGTCCAACAAGAACACCGGGGAGCTGTTTTTT.

The J gene is TRBJ2-7, the V gene TRBV7-2; the D gene is possibly TRBD1 (7 bases). The CDR3 has 14 residues. V was shortened by 4 bases and J by 4 bases, with 14 bases between the two germline ends. Germline CDR1 reads SGHTA; CDR2 reads FQGNSA. The CDR3 sequence: CASSSLTGRYEQYF. The CDR3 bases are TGTGCCAGCAGCTCCCTGACAGGGAGGTACGAGCAGTACTTC. Drawing the rest from reference TRBV7-2 and TRBJ2-7, the complete variable domain is GAGVSQSPSNKVTEKGKDVELRCDPISGHTALYWYRQSLGQGLEFLIYFQGNSAPDKSGLPSDRFSAERTGGSVSTLTIQRTQQEDSAVYLCASSSLTGRYEQYFGPGTRLTVT.

The rearrangement joins TRBV9 to TRBJ2-2, with 11 nucleotides matching TRBD1. The CDR3 is 16 amino acids. J was trimmed by 6 bases and V by 4 bases; bases with no gene match: 8. Per the germline V gene, CDR1 is SGDLS and CDR2 is YYNGEE. For the CDR3, the DNA is TGTGCCAGCAGCTCCCCCGGGACAGGGGGAGCCGGGGAGCTGTTTTTT. Amino acids: CASSSPGTGGAGELFF.

This chain joins TRBV19 and TRBJ1-2; TRBD1 aligns across 8 bases. CDR1 is LNHDA, CDR2 SQIVND, per germline (reference sequence). After removal of 3 bases from V and 8 bases from J, the junction contained 14 bases not matched to a gene. This CDR3 region has 16 residues. The CDR3 DNA is TGTGCCAGTAGTATTGCCATCGGGACAGGTGAACGCGGCTACACCTTC. Translation: CASSIAIGTGERGYTF.

The chain uses TRBV2 and TRBJ2-1; D may be TRBD2 (5 bases). The CDR3 runs to 16 residues. CDR1 is SNHLY and CDR2 is FYNNEI in the germline V gene. Trimming left V 7 bases short and J 4 bases short, with 20 bases between. The chain's CDR3 is CASILPADDLYNEQFF. DNA of the CDR3: TGTGCCAGCATACTCCCAGCGGACGACCTATACAATGAGCAGTTCTTC.

This rearrangement joins TRBV19 to TRBJ1-5; the match to TRBD1 covers 12 bases. Germline values: CDR1 LNHDA, CDR2 SQIVND (reference sequence). V dropped 5 bases and J dropped 6; count of bases not matched to a gene: 2. This CDR3 contains 14 residues. The CDR3 spells CASSGTGGSQPQHF. Here the CDR3 DNA reads TGTGCCAGTAGTGGGACAGGGGGCAGTCAGCCCCAGCATTTT.

The V call is TRBV5-4, the J call TRBJ2-1, with 13 nucleotides matching TRBD2. With V trimmed by 2 bases and J by 8 bases, 7 bases remained unmatched. This CDR3 spans 16 amino acids. CDR1 SGHNT and CDR2 YYREEE come from the germline V gene (reference sequence). CDR3 bases: TGTGCCAGCAGCTTTTCCCCGGGACTAGCGGGATATGAGCAGTTCTTC. Its protein is CASSFSPGLAGYEQFF.

This sequence joins TRBV29-1 and TRBJ2-1; 11 nucleotides match TRBD2. The CDR3 runs 14 residues. V was clipped by 7 bases and J by 7 bases; unmatched bases: 9. Looked up from germline, CDR1 is SQVTM and CDR2 is ANQGSEA. The CDR3 DNA reads TGCAGCGCTATAACTAGCGGGAGACGGAATGAGCAGTTCTTC. As protein: CSAITSGRRNEQFF.

In its sample, this clone was seen a few times. The chain is built from TRBV12-3 or TRBV12-4 and TRBJ2-7, with 7 bases lining up with TRBD2. Trimming cost V 6 bases and J 11 bases; bases outside gene matches: 10. There are 12 residues in the CDR3. The CDR3: CASSTIAGWKYF. CDR3 nucleotides: TGTGCCAGCAGCACAATAGCGGGCTGGAAGTACTTC.

This clone was detected a few times. V and J are TRBV11-3 and TRBJ2-1; the D gene is possibly TRBD1 (5 bases). Germline CDR1 is SGHNT and CDR2 is YENEEA. Deletions cut 5 bases from V and 6 bases from J, with 11 bases between. This CDR3 region has 13 residues. The DNA for the CDR3 is TGTGCCAGCAGCACCGACAGATTCAATGAGCAGTTCTTC. Its protein is CASSTDRFNEQFF.

In its sample, this clone was seen once. The CDR3 DNA reads TGTGCCAGCAGTTATGACAGTACAACTAATGAAAAACTGTTTTTT. The encoded protein is CASSYDSTTNEKLFF. The genes are TRBV5-6 and TRBJ1-4; D is possibly TRBD1 (5 bases). This CDR3 contains 15 residues. V lost 5 bases and J 0 bases, leaving 11 bases between the germline ends. The germline V gene has CDR1 SGHDT and CDR2 YYEEEE.

The chain couples TRBV7-9 to TRBJ2-3; 7 nucleotides match TRBD1. Germline CDR1 SEHNR, CDR2 FQNEAQ (reference sequence). With V trimmed by 4 bases and J by 2 bases, 6 bases remained unmatched. CDR3 length: 15 amino acids. CDR3 coding DNA: TGTGCCAGCAGCTGGGGACAGACTGTCACAGATACGCAGTATTTT. This sequence encodes CASSWGQTVTDTQYF.

This clone was counted a few times. The CDR3 coding sequence is TGTGCCAGCAGCTCTATGAGCGGGACGAACACTGAAGCTTTCTTT. Encoded protein: CASSSMSGTNTEAFF. The chain combines TRBV7-6 with TRBJ1-1; D is perhaps TRBD1 (5 bases). This CDR3 spans 15 amino acids. V lost 4 bases and J 1 base, leaving 13 bases between the germline ends. Per germline, CDR1 SGHVS and CDR2 FNYEAQ.